These 12 T cell receptor beta chains were sequenced from one sample in a study of cytomegalovirus exposure and HLA in healthy donors. Use of 60 Vbeta and 13 Jbeta primers characterized the PCR. TCRdb keeps only in-frame clones here, not all; method: immunoSEQ multiplex PCR. The sample includes 160,000 or so clones, 70% to 75% seen only once; the top ten take 4% to 5%. Specimen: PBMCs. These receptors were obtained from a man younger than 35 in good health and CMV-seropositive.

This CDR3 reads CASSGGRGTGSRNEQFF. CDR3 in DNA: TGTGCCAGCAGCGGGGGCAGAGGGACAGGGTCGAGAAATGAGCAGTTCTTC. The chain couples TRBV7-9 to TRBJ2-1; 9 nucleotides align to TRBD1. J lost 7 bases, V lost 5 bases, and 15 bases had no gene match. From germline, CDR1 is SEHNR and CDR2 FQNEAQ (reference sequence). The CDR3 consists of 17 residues.

The rearrangement joins TRBV5-6 to TRBJ1-1; possibly TRBD1 for D (5 bases). The V gene lost 3 bases and the J gene lost 0 bases, with 18 bases spanning the gap. Germline V gives CDR1 SGHDT, CDR2 YYEEEE. The CDR3 has 17 amino acids. The CDR3 region has the DNA TGTGCCAGCAGCTCCCCCATAATGACAGCGATGAACACTGAAGCTTTCTTT. It yields the protein CASSSPIMTAMNTEAFF.

This chain uses TRBV5-8 with TRBJ1-4, with 10 bases matching TRBD1. The trim removed 2 bases at V and 7 bases at J, leaving 11 bases unmatched. The CDR3 runs to 17 residues. The germline V gene has CDR1 SGHTS and CDR2 YDEGEE. Here the CDR3 reads CASSFGTGVGWGEKLFF. CDR3 coding DNA: TGTGCCAGCAGCTTTGGGACAGGGGTCGGCTGGGGTGAAAAACTGTTTTTT.

The V gene is TRBV6-6, the J gene TRBJ1-4; D not resolved. The germline gives CDR1 MNHNY, CDR2 SVGAGI (reference sequence). The CDR3 spans 15 residues. V lost 3 bases to trimming and J lost 0 bases, with 8 bases between them. CDR3 sequence reads: CASSYPRATNEKLFF. CDR3 DNA: TGTGCCAGCAGTTATCCCCGGGCAACTAATGAAAAACTGTTTTTT.

There are a few counts of this clone. The V and J genes are TRBV9 and TRBJ2-2, with 10 nucleotides matching TRBD1. Unmatched junction bases numbered 2, after V lost 1 base and J lost 5 bases. This CDR3 is 15 amino acids long. CDR1 and CDR2 (germline): SGDLS, YYNGEE. CDR3 sequence: CASSVTGQGTGELFF. CDR3 bases: TGTGCCAGCAGCGTAACGGGACAGGGGACCGGGGAGCTGTTTTTT.

In this sample, this clone turned up a few times. The chain is built from TRBV29-1 and TRBJ2-7, with TRBD2 identical over 7 bases. The CDR3 loop spans 14 amino acids. The germline V gene encodes CDR1 SQVTM and CDR2 ANQGSEA. V gave up 4 bases and J gave up 2 bases; unmatched junction bases: 8. CDR3 DNA sequence: TGCAGCGTTGGGGGAGGGGAAAGTACCTACGAGCAGTACGTC. Its translation is CSVGGGESTYEQYV.

V is TRBV30 and J is TRBJ1-1; 7 bases are shared with TRBD1. This CDR3 contains 15 residues. Germline V CDR1 and CDR2: GTSNPN, SVGIG (reference sequence). V lost 1 base, J lost 2 bases, and 7 bases stayed unmatched. Written as DNA, the CDR3 is TGTGCCTGGAGTGCGCCGGGACAGAGCAACACTGAAGCTTTCTTT. It specifies CAWSAPGQSNTEAFF.

As to this clone: Germline and junction disagree at one end, which may indicate a read error. V usage is TRBV18 and J usage is TRBJ1-1; a weak D match, TRBD1 (6 bases). Looked up from germline, CDR1 is KGHSH and CDR2 is LQKENI. The CDR3 runs 15 residues. The CDR3 nucleotides are TGTGCCAGCTCACTTACAGGGTTCCGGAACGCTGAAGCTTTCTTT. Its translation: CASSLTGFRNAEAFF. The variable domain in full, completed from reference TRBV18 and TRBJ1-1, reads NAGVMQNPRHLVRRRGQEARLRCSPMKGHSHVYWYRQLPEEGLKFMVYLQKENIIDESGMPKERFSAEFPKEGPSILRIQQVVRGDSAAYFCASSLTGFRNAEAFFGQGTRLTVV.

The chain couples TRBV6-5 to TRBJ2-1; weak D call: TRBD2 (6 bases). Trimming took 4 bases from V and 10 from J, leaving 20 bases between them. The CDR3 consists of 15 residues. Per germline, CDR1 MNHEY and CDR2 SVGAGI. The CDR3 sequence: CASSWVGGAGREQFF. The CDR3 nucleotides are TGTGCCAGCAGTTGGGTCGGCGGGGCGGGAAGGGAGCAGTTCTTC.

The chain carries TRBV14 and TRBJ2-5; 8 positions match TRBD1. The CDR3 is made up of 16 amino acids. CDR1 and CDR2 from the germline V gene are SGHDN and FVKESK. Trimming took 4 bases from V and 4 from J; bases not matched to a gene: 11. In DNA, the CDR3 is TGTGCCAGCAGCCGAACTACCGGGACAGGTGGAGAGACCCAGTACTTC. It encodes CASSRTTGTGGETQYF. Full variable domain (remainder filled in from reference TRBV14 and TRBJ2-5): EAGVTQFPSHSVIEKGQTVTLRCDPISGHDNLYWYRRVMGKEIKFLLHFVKESKQDESGMPNNRFLAERTGGTYSTLKVQPAELEDSGVYFCASSRTTGTGGETQYFGPGTRLLVL.

The V gene is TRBV5-1, the J gene TRBJ2-5; 7 bases line up with TRBD1. V was pared by 3 bases and J by 0 bases, with 5 bases of the junction left unmatched. The CDR3 has 15 amino acids. CDR1 is SGHRS and CDR2 is YFSETQ in the germline V gene. The CDR3 loop reads CASSSGQFYQETQYF. CDR3 DNA: TGCGCCAGCAGCTCGGGACAGTTTTACCAAGAGACCCAGTACTTC.

This clone showed up just a few times. This rearrangement joins TRBV9 to TRBJ2-3, with 9 bases aligning to TRBD2. The germline CDR1 and CDR2 sequences are SGDLS and YYNGEE. The CDR3 is 16 amino acids. After removal of 0 bases from V and 3 bases from J, the junction contained 5 bases not matched to a gene. In DNA, the CDR3 is TGTGCCAGCAGCGTAGCGTTAGCGGGAGCAACAGATACGCAGTATTTT. Translation: CASSVALAGATDTQYF.